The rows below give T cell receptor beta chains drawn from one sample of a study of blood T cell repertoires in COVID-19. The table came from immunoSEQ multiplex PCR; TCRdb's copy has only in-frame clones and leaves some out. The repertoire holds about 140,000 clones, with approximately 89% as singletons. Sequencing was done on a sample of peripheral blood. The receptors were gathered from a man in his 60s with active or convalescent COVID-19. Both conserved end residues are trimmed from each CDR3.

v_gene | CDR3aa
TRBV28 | ASRTGGAAGYT
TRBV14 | ASSPPGGTVYEQY
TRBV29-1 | SVELRVGETQY
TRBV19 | ASRASRQGEPYEQY
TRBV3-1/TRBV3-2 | ASSPRSISDSPLH
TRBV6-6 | ASRSDRGPYGYT
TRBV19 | ASSLPGTNNEQF
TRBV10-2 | ASGATSGTGELF
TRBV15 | ATSEEDRGLDEQY
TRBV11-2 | ASSRMTSGATDTQY